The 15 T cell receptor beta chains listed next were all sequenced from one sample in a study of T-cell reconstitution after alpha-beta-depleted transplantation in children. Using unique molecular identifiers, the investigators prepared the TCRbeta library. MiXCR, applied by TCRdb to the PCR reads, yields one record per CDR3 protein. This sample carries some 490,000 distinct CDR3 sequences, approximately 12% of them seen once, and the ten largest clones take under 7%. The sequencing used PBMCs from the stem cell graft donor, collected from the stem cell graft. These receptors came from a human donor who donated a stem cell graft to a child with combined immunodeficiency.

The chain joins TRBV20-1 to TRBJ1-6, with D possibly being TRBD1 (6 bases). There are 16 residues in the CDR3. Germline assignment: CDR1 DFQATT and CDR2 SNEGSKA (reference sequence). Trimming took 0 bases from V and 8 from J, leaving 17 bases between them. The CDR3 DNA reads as TGCAGTGCTAGAGACTGGCAGGGGCGAGGGGATTCACCCCTCCACTTT. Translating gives CSARDWQGRGDSPLHF.

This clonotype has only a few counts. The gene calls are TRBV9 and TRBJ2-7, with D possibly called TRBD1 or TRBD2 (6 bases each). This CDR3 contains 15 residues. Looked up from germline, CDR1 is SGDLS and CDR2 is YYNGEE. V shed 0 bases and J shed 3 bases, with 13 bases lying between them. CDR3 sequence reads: CASSVGTGTGYEQYF. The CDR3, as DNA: TGTGCCAGCAGCGTAGGAACAGGGACTGGCTACGAGCAGTACTTC.

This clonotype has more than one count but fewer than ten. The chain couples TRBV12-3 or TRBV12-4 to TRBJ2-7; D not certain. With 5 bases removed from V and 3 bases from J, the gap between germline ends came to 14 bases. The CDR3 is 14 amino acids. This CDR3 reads CASSPNSAGYEQYF. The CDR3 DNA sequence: TGTGCCAGCAGTCCGAACTCCGCAGGCTACGAGCAGTACTTC.

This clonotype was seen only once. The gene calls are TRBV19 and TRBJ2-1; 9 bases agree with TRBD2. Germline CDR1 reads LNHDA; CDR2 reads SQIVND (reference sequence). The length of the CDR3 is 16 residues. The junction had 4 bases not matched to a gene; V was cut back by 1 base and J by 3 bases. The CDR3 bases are TGTGCCAGTAGTATAGTGACTAGCGGACTCTACAATGAGCAGTTCTTC. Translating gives CASSIVTSGLYNEQFF.

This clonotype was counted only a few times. For the CDR3, the DNA is TGTGCCAGCAGCTTCGGCGGGAGGGCCCTAGGCGATTTCGCAGATACGCAGTATTTT. Its translation is CASSFGGRALGDFADTQYF. J is TRBJ2-3 and V is TRBV11-2, with 9 bases lining up with TRBD2. This CDR3 comprises 19 residues. Germline values: CDR1 SGHAT, CDR2 FQNNGV. J lost 4 bases, V lost 3 bases, and 17 bases had no gene match. The full variable domain, with the rest looked up from reference TRBV11-2 and TRBJ2-3, is EAGVAQSPRYKIIEKRQSVAFWCNPISGHATLYWYQQILGQGPKLLIQFQNNGVVDDSQLPKDRFSAERLKGVDSTLKIQPAKLEDSAVYLCASSFGGRALGDFADTQYFGPGTRLTVL.

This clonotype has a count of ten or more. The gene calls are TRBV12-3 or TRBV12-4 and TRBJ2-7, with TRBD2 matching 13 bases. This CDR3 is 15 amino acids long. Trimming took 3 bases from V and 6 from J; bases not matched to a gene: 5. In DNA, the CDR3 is TGTGCCAGCAGTTTTGGACTAGCGGGAGTAGGCGAGCAGTACTTC. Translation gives CASSFGLAGVGEQYF.

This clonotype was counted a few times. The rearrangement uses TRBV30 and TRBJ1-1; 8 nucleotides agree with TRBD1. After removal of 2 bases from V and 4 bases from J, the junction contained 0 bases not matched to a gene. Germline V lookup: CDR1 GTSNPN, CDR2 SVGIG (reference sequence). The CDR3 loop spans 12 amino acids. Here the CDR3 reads CAWSTGGTEAFF. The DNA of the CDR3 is TGTGCCTGGAGTACAGGGGGCACTGAAGCTTTCTTT.

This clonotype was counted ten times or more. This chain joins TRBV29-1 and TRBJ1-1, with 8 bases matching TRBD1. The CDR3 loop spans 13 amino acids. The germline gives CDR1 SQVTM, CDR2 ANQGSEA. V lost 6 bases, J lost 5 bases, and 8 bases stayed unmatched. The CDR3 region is CSVNPTGDTEAFF. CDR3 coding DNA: TGCAGCGTAAACCCGACAGGGGATACTGAAGCTTTCTTT.

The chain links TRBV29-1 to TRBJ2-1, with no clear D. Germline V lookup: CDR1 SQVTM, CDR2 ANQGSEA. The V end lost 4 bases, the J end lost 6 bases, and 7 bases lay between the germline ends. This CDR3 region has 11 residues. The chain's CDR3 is CSVGWSNEQFF. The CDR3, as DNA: TGCAGCGTTGGGTGGAGCAATGAGCAGTTCTTC.

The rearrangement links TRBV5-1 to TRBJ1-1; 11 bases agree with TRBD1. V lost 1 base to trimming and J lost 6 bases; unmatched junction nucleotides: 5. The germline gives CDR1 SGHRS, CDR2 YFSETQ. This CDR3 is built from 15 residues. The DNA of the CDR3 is TGCGCCAGCAGCTTGTATGGACAGGGGGCGGCTGAAGCTTTCTTT. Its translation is CASSLYGQGAAEAFF.

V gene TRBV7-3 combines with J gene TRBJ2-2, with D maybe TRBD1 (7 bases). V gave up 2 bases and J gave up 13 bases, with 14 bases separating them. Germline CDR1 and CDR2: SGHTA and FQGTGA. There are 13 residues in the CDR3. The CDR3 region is CASSLGGGTRLFF. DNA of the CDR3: TGTGCCAGCAGCTTAGGAGGGGGCACGAGGCTGTTTTTT.

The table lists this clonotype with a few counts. The CDR3 here is CASSPRTGGRAKNIQYF. The CDR3 region has the DNA TGTGCCAGCAGTCCCCGGACAGGGGGCAGGGCCAAAAACATTCAGTACTTC. This chain links TRBV12-3 or TRBV12-4 with TRBJ2-4; TRBD1 agrees at 11 bases. The CDR3 consists of 17 residues. The J segment lost 1 base and the V segment lost 5 bases, leaving 7 bases of the junction unmatched.

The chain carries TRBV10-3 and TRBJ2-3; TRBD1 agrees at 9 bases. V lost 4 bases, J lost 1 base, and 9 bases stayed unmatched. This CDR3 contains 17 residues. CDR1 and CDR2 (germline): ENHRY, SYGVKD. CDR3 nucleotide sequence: TGTGCCATCAGTGGAGCCAGAGGGGACAGGGGCACAGATACGCAGTATTTT. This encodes CAISGARGDRGTDTQYF.

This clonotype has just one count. The chain's CDR3 is CATSRDLSGPAPFF. The CDR3 region has the DNA TGTGCCACCAGCAGAGATCTCTCGGGACCCGCGCCGTTCTTC. The J gene is TRBJ2-1, the V gene TRBV15; D tentatively reads TRBD1 or TRBD2 (5 bases each). CDR3 length: 14 residues. Trimming removed 0 bases at V and 15 bases at J, with 18 bases between. CDR1 is LNHNV and CDR2 is YYDKDF in the germline V gene (reference sequence).

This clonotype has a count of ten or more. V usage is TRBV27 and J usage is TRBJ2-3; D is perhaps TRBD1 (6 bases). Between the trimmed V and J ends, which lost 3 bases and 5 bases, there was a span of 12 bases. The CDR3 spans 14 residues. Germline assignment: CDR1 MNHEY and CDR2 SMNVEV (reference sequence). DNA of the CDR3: TGTGCCAGCAGTTTTTCAGGGGCTGTAGATACGCAGTATTTT. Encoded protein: CASSFSGAVDTQYF.